This T cell receptor (beta chain) was documented in a study of response to subunit inactivated influenza vaccine. Overall study results and limits: New T cells are recruited in small numbers by each seasonal influenza vaccination, according to the authors' suggestion.

A single count supports this clonotype. No antigen is known for it. TCRdb reprocessed the RT-PCR reads via MiXCR and lists one record per CDR3 protein. The repertoire holds 700,000 to 800,000 distinct CDR3 sequences, with around a sixth as singletons. V lost 6 bases and J lost 1, with 16 bases in between. The CDR3 contains 16 residues. Germline assignment: CDR1 SGHAT and CDR2 FQNNGV. The sequence came from a man in his fifties who received an inactivated influenza vaccine. Sequencing was performed on PBMCs from blood, taken about 5 days after vaccination. J is TRBJ2-1 and V is TRBV11-2, with D hard to call. As DNA, the CDR3 is TGTGCCAGCAGACGGCCGGGTCTTTTTTCCTACAATGAGCAGTTCTTC. It specifies CASRRPGLFSYNEQFF.